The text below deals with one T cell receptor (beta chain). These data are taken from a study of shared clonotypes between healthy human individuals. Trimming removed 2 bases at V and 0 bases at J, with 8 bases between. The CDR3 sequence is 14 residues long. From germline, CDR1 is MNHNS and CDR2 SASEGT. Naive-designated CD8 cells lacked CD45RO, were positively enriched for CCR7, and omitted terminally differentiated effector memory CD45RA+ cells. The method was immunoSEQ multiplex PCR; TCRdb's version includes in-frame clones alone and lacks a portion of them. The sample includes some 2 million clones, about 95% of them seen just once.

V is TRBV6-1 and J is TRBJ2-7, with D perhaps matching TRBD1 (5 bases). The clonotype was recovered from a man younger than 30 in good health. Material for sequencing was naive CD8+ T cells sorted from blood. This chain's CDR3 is CASSELDNSYEQYF. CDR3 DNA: TGTGCCAGCAGTGAATTGGACAACTCCTACGAGCAGTACTTC.